These 4 T cell receptor beta chains were sequenced from one sample in a study of beta chain features in type 1 diabetes. Expressed TCRB transcripts were sequenced because the entire RNA isolate underwent reverse transcription. The method was immunoSEQ multiplex PCR; TCRdb's version includes in-frame clones alone and lacks a portion of them. The table shows 970,000 or so clones, with about 17% occurring only once. The sample was naive CD4+ T cells from blood. Receptors originate from a woman in her late teens or twenties in good health.

This sequence joins TRBV7-6 and TRBJ2-1, with TRBD2 matching over 7 bases. The V gene end was trimmed by 5 bases and the J gene end by 5 bases; junction bases not matched to a gene: 3. CDR1 SGHVS and CDR2 FNYEAQ come from the germline V gene. The CDR3 length is 13 residues. The CDR3 bases are TGTGCCAGCAGCCCGCGGGAGAACAATGAGCAGTTCTTC. Protein: CASSPRENNEQFF. The variable domain in full, completed from reference TRBV7-6 and TRBJ2-1, reads GAGVSQSPRYKVTKRGQDVALRCDPISGHVSLYWYRQALGQGPEFLTYFNYEAQQDKSGLPNDRFSAERPEGSISTLTIQRTEQRDSAMYRCASSPRENNEQFFGPGTRLTVL.

This clone turned up a few times. CDR3 DNA: TGTGCCAGCAGCGGGAGCAATCAAGATACGCAGTATTTT. This translates into CASSGSNQDTQYF. The chain combines TRBV7-3 with TRBJ2-3; D might be TRBD2 (5 bases). Between the trimmed V and J ends, which lost 5 bases and 5 bases, there was a span of 11 bases. The V gene's germline CDR1 is SGHTA and CDR2 FQGTGA. The CDR3 has 13 amino acids.

This clone was detected only a few times. The rearrangement joins TRBV20-1 to TRBJ1-2; a possible D gene is TRBD1 (5 bases). The CDR3 extends over 11 amino acids. Germline V gene sequence: CDR1 DFQATT, CDR2 SNEGSKA (reference sequence). Trimming took off 5 bases at V and 7 bases at J, with 11 bases between the two ends. The CDR3 region is CSAPRDAGYTF. Here the CDR3 DNA reads TGCAGTGCTCCACGGGACGCTGGCTACACCTTC.

The V call is TRBV7-9, the J call TRBJ2-7, with D possibly being TRBD1 (6 bases). The CDR3 length is 18 residues. Germline V gives CDR1 SEHNR, CDR2 FQNEAQ (reference sequence). The V gene lost 5 bases and the J gene lost 0 bases, with 23 bases spanning the gap. The CDR3 DNA follows: TGTGCCAGCAGCCTAGGAGACTTCAGGGGTGAACCCTCCTACGAGCAGTACTTC. Translation gives CASSLGDFRGEPSYEQYF. Drawing the rest from reference TRBV7-9 and TRBJ2-7, the complete variable domain is DTGVSQNPRHKITKRGQNVTFRCDPISEHNRLYWYRQTLGQGPEFLTYFQNEAQLEKSRLLSDRFSAERPKGSFSTLEIQRTEQGDSAMYLCASSLGDFRGEPSYEQYFGPGTRLTVT.